Below, one TCR beta chain is given with its context. Its matching antigen is unknown. Trimming took 0 bases from V and 1 from J, leaving 17 bases between them. CDR1 is SGHRS and CDR2 is YFSETQ in the germline V gene. The CDR3 loop spans 17 amino acids. It was with a sample-barcoded 5' primer and a J-beta primer mix that a second PCR of roughly 7 to 12 cycles was run. Researchers report that a template-switch adaptor with 12 random nucleotides tagged each cDNA molecule. TCRdb reanalysed the 5' RACE reads using MiXCR and keeps one entry per CDR3 protein. The sample has 800,000 to 950,000 distinct CDR3 sequences, 35% to 40% seen once; the top ten hold 13%. This record belongs to a study of blood T cells in healthy people across ages. General study results and limits: Diversity estimates drawn from one million T cells were deemed underestimates. PBMCs were not sorted, which prevented a conclusive comparison of naive versus antigen-experienced cells.

The receptor was isolated from a man aged 18 to 30 in good health. The rearrangement joins TRBV5-1 to TRBJ2-7, with D tentatively TRBD1 (6 bases). Sequenced material: blood. The CDR3 here is CASSLVAGDIRSYEQYF. The CDR3 coding sequence is TGCGCCAGCAGCTTGGTGGCAGGGGATATTCGATCCTACGAGCAGTACTTC.